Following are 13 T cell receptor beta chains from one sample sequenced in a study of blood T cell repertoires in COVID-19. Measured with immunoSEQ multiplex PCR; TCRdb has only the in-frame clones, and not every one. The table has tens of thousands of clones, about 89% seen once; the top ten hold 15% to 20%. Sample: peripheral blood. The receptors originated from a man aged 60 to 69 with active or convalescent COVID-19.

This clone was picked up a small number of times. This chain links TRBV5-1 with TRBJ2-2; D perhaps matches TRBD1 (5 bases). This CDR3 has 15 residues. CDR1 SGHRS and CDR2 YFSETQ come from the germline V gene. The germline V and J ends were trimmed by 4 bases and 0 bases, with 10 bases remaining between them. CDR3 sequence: CASSPDRPNTGELFF. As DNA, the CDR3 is TGCGCCAGCAGCCCCGACAGACCGAACACCGGGGAGCTGTTTTTT.

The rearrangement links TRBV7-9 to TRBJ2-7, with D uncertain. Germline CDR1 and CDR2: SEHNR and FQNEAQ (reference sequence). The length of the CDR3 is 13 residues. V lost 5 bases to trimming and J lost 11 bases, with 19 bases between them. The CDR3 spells CASSTYRDVDKYF. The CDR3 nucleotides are TGTGCCAGCAGCACTTACAGAGACGTAGATAAGTACTTC.

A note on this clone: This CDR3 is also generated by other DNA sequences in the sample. In nucleotides, the CDR3 is TGCGCCAGCAGCTACTACTCGGGGGGGCAAGGAGATACGCAGTATTTT. Translation gives CASSYYSGGQGDTQYF. The V gene is TRBV4-1, the J gene TRBJ2-3; TRBD2 agrees at 8 bases. The ends lost 5 bases at V and 5 bases at J; junction bases unmatched: 12. Germline CDR1 is MGHRA and CDR2 is YSYEKL. The CDR3 contains 16 residues.

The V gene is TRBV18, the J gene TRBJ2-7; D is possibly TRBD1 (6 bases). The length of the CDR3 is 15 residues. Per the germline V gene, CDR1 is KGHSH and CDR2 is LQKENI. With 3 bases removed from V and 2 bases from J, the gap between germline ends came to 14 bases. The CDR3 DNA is TGTGCCAGCTCACCCAGCGCAGGGGATGCCTACGAGCAGTACTTC. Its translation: CASSPSAGDAYEQYF.

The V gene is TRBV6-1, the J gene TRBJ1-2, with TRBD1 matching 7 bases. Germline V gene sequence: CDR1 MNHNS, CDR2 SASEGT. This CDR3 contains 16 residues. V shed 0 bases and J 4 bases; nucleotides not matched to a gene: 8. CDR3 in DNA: TGTGCCAGCAGTGAAGCCGGATACGGGACAGTCTATGGCTACACCTTC. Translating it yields CASSEAGYGTVYGYTF.

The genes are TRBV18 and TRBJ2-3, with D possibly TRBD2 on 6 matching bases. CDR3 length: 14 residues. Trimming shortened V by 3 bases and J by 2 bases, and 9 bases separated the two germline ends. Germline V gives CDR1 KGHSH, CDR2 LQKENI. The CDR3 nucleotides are TGTGCCAGCTCACCGGGGAGGACCACAGATACGCAGTATTTT. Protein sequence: CASSPGRTTDTQYF.

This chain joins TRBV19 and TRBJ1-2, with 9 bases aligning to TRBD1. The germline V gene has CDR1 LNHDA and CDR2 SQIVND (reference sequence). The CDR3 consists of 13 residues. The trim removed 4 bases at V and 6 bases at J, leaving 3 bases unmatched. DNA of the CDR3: TGTGCCAGTAGTAACCGGGACAGGGATGGCTACACCTTC. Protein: CASSNRDRDGYTF.

The CDR3 protein is CASSAEPRVDYGYTF. The DNA for the CDR3 is TGTGCCAGCAGCGCAGAACCCAGGGTTGACTATGGCTACACCTTC. This chain links TRBV9 with TRBJ1-2; possible D gene TRBD1, 5 bases. The length of the CDR3 is 15 residues. Per the germline V gene, CDR1 is SGDLS and CDR2 is YYNGEE. V gave up 3 bases and J gave up 3 bases, with 15 bases separating them.

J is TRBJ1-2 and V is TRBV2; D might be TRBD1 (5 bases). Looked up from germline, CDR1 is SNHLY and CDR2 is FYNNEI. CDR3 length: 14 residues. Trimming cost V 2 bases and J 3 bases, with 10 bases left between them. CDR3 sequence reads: CASSEQGYDYGYTF. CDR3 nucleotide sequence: TGTGCCAGCAGTGAACAGGGTTACGACTATGGCTACACCTTC.

Here the CDR3 reads CASFQGGYEQYF. The CDR3 coding sequence is TGTGCCAGCTTTCAGGGCGGCTACGAGCAGTACTTC. This chain joins TRBV28 and TRBJ2-7, with D possibly TRBD1 on 5 matching bases. This CDR3 has 12 residues. Germline assignment: CDR1 MDHEN and CDR2 SYDVKM. Between the trimmed V and J ends, which lost 8 bases and 3 bases, there was a span of 11 bases.

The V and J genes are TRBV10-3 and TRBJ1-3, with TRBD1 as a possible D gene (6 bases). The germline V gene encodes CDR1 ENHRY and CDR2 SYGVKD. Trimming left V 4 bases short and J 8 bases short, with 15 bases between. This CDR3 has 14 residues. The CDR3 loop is CAISADRSGDTIYF. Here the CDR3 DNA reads TGTGCCATCAGTGCCGACAGGTCCGGGGACACCATATATTTT.

The CDR3, as DNA: TGTGCCAGCAGTCCCCGACTAGCGGGGGACGGCACAGATACGCAGTATTTT. The encoded protein is CASSPRLAGDGTDTQYF. The chain joins TRBV6-6 to TRBJ2-3; 12 nucleotides line up with TRBD2. CDR3 length: 17 residues. J lost 1 base, V lost 5 bases, and 7 bases had no gene match. Per the germline V gene, CDR1 is MNHNY and CDR2 is SVGAGI (reference sequence).

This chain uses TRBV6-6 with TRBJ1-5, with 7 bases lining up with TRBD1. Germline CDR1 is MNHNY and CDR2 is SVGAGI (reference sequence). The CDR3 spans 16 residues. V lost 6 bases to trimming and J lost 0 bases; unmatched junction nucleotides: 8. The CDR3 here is CASSSTGPYSNQPQHF. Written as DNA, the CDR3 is TGTGCCAGCAGCTCGACAGGGCCCTATAGCAATCAGCCCCAGCATTTT.